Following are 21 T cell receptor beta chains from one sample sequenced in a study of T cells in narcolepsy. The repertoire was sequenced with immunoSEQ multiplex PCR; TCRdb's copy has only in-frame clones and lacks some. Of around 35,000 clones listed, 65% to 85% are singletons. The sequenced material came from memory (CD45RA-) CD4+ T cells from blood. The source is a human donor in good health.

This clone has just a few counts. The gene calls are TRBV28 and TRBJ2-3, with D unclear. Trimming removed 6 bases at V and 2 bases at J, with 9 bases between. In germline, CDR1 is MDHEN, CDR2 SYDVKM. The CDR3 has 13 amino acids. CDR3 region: CASRRDLTDTQYF. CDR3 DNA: TGTGCCAGCAGACGTGACCTCACAGATACGCAGTATTTT.

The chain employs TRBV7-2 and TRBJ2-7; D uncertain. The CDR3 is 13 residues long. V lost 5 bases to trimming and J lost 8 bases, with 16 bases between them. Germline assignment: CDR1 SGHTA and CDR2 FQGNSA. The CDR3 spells CASSLGSPYQQYF. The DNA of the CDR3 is TGTGCCAGCAGCCTGGGATCGCCTTATCAGCAGTACTTC.

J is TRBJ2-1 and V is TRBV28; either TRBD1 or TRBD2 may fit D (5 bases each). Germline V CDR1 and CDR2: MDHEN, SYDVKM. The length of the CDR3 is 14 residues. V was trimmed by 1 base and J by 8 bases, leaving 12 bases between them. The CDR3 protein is CASSLYLREYEQFF. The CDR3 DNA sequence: TGTGCCAGCAGTTTATATCTCAGGGAGTATGAGCAGTTCTTC.

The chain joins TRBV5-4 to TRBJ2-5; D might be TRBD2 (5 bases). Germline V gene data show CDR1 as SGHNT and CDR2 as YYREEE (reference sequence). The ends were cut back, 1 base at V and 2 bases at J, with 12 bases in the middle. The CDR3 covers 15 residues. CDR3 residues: CASSLRSGGQETQYF. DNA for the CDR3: TGTGCCAGCAGCTTGAGGTCAGGCGGGCAAGAGACCCAGTACTTC. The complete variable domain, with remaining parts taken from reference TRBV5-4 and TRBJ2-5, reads ETGVTQSPTHLIKTRGQQVTLRCSSQSGHNTVSWYQQALGQGPQFIFQYYREEENGRGNFPPRFSGLQFPNYSSELNVNALELDDSALYLCASSLRSGGQETQYFGPGTRLLVL.

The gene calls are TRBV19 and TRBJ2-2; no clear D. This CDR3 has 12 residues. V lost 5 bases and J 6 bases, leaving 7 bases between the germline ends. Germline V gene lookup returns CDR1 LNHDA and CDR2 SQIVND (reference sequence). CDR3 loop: CASSWKSGELFF. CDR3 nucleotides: TGTGCCAGTAGTTGGAAGTCCGGGGAGCTGTTTTTT.

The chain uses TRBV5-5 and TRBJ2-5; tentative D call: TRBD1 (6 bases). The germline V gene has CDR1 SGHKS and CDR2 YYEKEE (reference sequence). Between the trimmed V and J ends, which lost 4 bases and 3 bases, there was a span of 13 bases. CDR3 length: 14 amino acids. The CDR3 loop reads CASSLIGGKETQYF. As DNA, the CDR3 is TGTGCCAGCAGCCTCATAGGGGGTAAAGAGACCCAGTACTTC.

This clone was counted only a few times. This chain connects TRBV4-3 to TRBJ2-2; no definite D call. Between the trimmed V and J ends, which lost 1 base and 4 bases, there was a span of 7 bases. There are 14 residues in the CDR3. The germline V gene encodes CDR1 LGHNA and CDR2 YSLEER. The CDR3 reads CASSQVLLTGELFF. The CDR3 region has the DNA TGCGCCAGCAGCCAAGTTTTACTCACCGGGGAGCTGTTTTTT.

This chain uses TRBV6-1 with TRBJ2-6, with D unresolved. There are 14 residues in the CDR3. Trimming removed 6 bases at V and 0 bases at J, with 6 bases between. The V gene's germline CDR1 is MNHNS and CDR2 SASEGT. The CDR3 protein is CASRVSSGANVLTF. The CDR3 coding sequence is TGTGCCAGCAGGGTCAGCTCTGGGGCCAACGTCCTGACTTTC.

CDR3 residues: CASSVSTGTGEQFF. The CDR3 DNA sequence: TGTGCCAGCTCAGTCTCTACCGGGACAGGGGAGCAGTTCTTC. This chain links TRBV18 with TRBJ2-1; 9 positions agree with TRBD1. CDR3 size: 14 residues. Germline trimming cut 5 bases from V and 10 bases from J; bases unmatched to any gene: 9. In germline, CDR1 is KGHSH, CDR2 LQKENI.

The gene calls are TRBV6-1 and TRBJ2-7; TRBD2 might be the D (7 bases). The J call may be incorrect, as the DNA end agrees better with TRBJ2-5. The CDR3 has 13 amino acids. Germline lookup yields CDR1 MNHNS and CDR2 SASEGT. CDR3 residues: CASRAGGPETQYF. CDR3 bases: TGTGCCAGCAGGGCCGGGGGGCCAGAGACCCAGTACTTC.

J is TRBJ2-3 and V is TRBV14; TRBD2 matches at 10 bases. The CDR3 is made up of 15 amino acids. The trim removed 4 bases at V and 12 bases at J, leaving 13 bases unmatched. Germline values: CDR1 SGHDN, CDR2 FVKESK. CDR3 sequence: CASSPLLAGAEGQYF. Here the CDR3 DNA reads TGTGCCAGCAGCCCCCTTCTAGCGGGGGCCGAAGGTCAGTATTTT.

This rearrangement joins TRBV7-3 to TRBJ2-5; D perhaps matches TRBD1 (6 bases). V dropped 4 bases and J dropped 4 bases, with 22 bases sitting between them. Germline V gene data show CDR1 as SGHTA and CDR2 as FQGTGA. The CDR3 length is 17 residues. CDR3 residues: CASSSEGPTGSRETQYF. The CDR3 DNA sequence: TGTGCCAGCAGCTCAGAAGGACCGACAGGATCCCGAGAGACCCAGTACTTC.

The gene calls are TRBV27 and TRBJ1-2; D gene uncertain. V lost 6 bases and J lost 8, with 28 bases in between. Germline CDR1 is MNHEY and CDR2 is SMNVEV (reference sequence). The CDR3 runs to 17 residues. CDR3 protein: CASSLTSWAGTTSGYTF. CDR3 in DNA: TGTGCCAGCAGCCTGACGAGCTGGGCCGGCACCACGTCAGGCTACACCTTC.

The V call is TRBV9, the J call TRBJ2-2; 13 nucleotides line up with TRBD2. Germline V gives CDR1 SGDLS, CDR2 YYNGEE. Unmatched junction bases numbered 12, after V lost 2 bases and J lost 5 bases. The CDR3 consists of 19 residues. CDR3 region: CASSVHLGLAGVGTGELFF. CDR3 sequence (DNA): TGTGCCAGCAGCGTCCACCTCGGACTAGCGGGAGTAGGAACCGGGGAGCTGTTTTTT.

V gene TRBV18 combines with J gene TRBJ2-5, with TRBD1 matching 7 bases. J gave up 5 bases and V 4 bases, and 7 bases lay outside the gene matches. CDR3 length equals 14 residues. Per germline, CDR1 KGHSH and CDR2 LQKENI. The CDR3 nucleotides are TGTGCCAGCTCACTAGGGACAGAGAAGGAGACCCAGTACTTC. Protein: CASSLGTEKETQYF.

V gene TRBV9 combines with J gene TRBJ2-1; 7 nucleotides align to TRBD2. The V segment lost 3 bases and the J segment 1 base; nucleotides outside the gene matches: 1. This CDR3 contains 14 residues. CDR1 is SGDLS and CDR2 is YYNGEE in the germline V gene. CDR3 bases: TGTGCCAGCAGCGCTAGCGGTTCCTACAATGAGCAGTTCTTC. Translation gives CASSASGSYNEQFF. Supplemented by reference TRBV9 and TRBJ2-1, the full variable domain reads DSGVTQTPKHLITATGQRVTLRCSPRSGDLSVYWYQQSLDQGLQFLIQYYNGEERAKGNILERFSAQQFPDLHSELNLSSLELGDSALYFCASSASGSYNEQFFGPGTRLTVL.

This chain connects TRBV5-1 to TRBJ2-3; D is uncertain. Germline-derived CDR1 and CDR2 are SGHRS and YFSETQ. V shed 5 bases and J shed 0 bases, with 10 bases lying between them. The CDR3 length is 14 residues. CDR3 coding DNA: TGCGCCAGCAGACGAGAACTAAGCACAGATACGCAGTATTTT. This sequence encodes CASRRELSTDTQYF.

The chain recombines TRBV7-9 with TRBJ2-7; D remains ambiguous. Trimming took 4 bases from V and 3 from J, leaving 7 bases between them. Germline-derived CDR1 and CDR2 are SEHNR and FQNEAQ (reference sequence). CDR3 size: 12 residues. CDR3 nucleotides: TGTGCCAGCAGCTCCGGGCACTACGAGCAGTACTTC. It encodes CASSSGHYEQYF.

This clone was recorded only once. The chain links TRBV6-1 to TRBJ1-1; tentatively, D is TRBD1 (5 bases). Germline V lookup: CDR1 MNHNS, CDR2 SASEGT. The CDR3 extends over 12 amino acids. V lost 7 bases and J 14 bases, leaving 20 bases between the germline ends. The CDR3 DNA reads TGTGCCAGCACCTACCCGACGGGGGGGAGGTTCTTT. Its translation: CASTYPTGGRFF.

The CDR3 sequence: CASSQELGTSGASYQETQYF. For the CDR3, the DNA is TGTGCCAGCAGCCAAGAGCTTGGGACTAGCGGGGCGTCGTACCAAGAGACCCAGTACTTC. The chain recombines TRBV4-2 with TRBJ2-5, with TRBD2 identical over 13 bases. The V gene's germline CDR1 is LGHNA and CDR2 YNFKEQ. The CDR3 extends over 20 amino acids. Trimming took 0 bases from V and 0 from J; bases not matched to a gene: 10.

CDR3 in DNA: TGCGCCAGCAGCCAAGTTGTAGCGGGAGTGGGCGGGGAGCTGTTTTTT. It encodes CASSQVVAGVGGELFF. The V call is TRBV4-1, the J call TRBJ2-2; 9 bases are a match to TRBD2. CDR3 size: 16 residues. The V gene end was trimmed by 1 base and the J gene end by 7 bases; junction bases not matched to a gene: 7. Germline lookup yields CDR1 MGHRA and CDR2 YSYEKL.